This is a list of T cell receptor beta chains from one sample in a study of T cells in Graves' hyperthyroidism and ophthalmopathy. TCRdb re-analysed the multiplex PCR reads in MiXCR, keeping a single row per CDR3 protein. The data contain 360,000 or so distinct CDR3 sequences, roughly 15% of them singletons. The source material was blood. Every receptor here comes from a woman aged 60-75 years with Graves' ophthalmopathy. The CDR3 runs from the conserved cysteine through the conserved F or W. Each record gives: CDR3 protein, CDR3 DNA, J gene, V gene, clone size, D gene. The D gene is left open where the match is weak. Only some rows state a clone size, as once, few, many or a class for expanded clones.

CDR3aa: CDSSSNEGYNQPQHF
CDR3nt: TGTGACAGCAGTTCCAATGAGGGCTACAATCAGCCCCAGCATTTT
j_gene: TRBJ1-5
v_gene: TRBV12-3/TRBV12-4
abundance: .
d_gene: .

CDR3aa: CASRGSSGPFYEQYF
CDR3nt: TGCGCCAGCAGAGGGAGTAGCGGGCCTTTCTACGAGCAGTACTTC
j_gene: TRBJ2-7
v_gene: TRBV5-1
abundance: many
d_gene: TRBD2

CDR3aa: CASSTGLPLYEQYF
CDR3nt: TGTGCCAGCAGTACAGGCTTACCCCTGTACGAGCAGTACTTC
j_gene: TRBJ2-7
v_gene: TRBV6-2/TRBV6-3
abundance: many
d_gene: .

CDR3aa: CASSSTGPPNEKLFF
CDR3nt: TGTGCCAGCTCATCAACGGGACCGCCTAATGAAAAACTGTTTTTT
j_gene: TRBJ1-4
v_gene: TRBV18
abundance: many
d_gene: .

CDR3aa: CATSDLLGDTQYF
CDR3nt: TGTGCCACCAGTGATTTACTTGGAGATACGCAGTATTTT
j_gene: TRBJ2-3
v_gene: TRBV24-1
abundance: few
d_gene: .

CDR3aa: CASRGGQYSNQPQHF
CDR3nt: TGTGCCAGCAGAGGGGGACAGTATAGCAATCAGCCCCAGCATTTT
j_gene: TRBJ1-5
v_gene: TRBV6-1
abundance: .
d_gene: TRBD1

CDR3aa: CASSVTGGNTGELFF
CDR3nt: TGTGCCAGCAGCGTGACAGGGGGCAACACCGGGGAGCTGTTTTTT
j_gene: TRBJ2-2
v_gene: TRBV5-5
abundance: many
d_gene: TRBD1

CDR3aa: CATSDTGPSGTSYEQYF
CDR3nt: TGTGCCACCAGTGACACAGGGCCTAGCGGGACCTCCTACGAGCAGTACTTC
j_gene: TRBJ2-7
v_gene: TRBV24-1
abundance: .
d_gene: TRBD2

CDR3aa: CASSLDSSEAFF
CDR3nt: TGTGCCAGCAGTTTAGACTCCTCTGAAGCTTTCTTT
j_gene: TRBJ1-1
v_gene: TRBV12-3/TRBV12-4
abundance: many
d_gene: .

CDR3aa: CATSDKTGPRGYTF
CDR3nt: TGTGCCACCAGTGATAAGACAGGCCCTAGGGGCTACACCTTC
j_gene: TRBJ1-2
v_gene: TRBV24-1
abundance: many
d_gene: .

CDR3aa: CASSTIDYEQYF
CDR3nt: TGTGCCAGCTCAACCATTGACTACGAGCAGTACTTC
j_gene: TRBJ2-7
v_gene: TRBV18
abundance: many
d_gene: .

CDR3aa: CATSDVGLRDNQETQYF
CDR3nt: TGTGCCACCAGTGACGTCGGACTCCGGGACAACCAAGAGACCCAGTACTTC
j_gene: TRBJ2-5
v_gene: TRBV24-1
abundance: few
d_gene: .

CDR3aa: CATSDQDKNYGYTF
CDR3nt: TGTGCCACCAGTGATCAGGACAAGAACTATGGCTACACCTTC
j_gene: TRBJ1-2
v_gene: TRBV24-1
abundance: few
d_gene: .

CDR3aa: CASSPTATVSYEQYF
CDR3nt: TGTGCCAGCTCACCCACAGCAACGGTCTCCTACGAGCAGTACTTC
j_gene: TRBJ2-7
v_gene: TRBV3-1
abundance: many
d_gene: .

CDR3aa: CSASNRDWGDTQYF
CDR3nt: TGCAGTGCTAGTAATCGGGACTGGGGAGATACGCAGTATTTT
j_gene: TRBJ2-3
v_gene: TRBV20-1
abundance: .
d_gene: .

CDR3aa: CASSLVTGTTEAFF
CDR3nt: TGCGCCAGCAGCTTGGTGACAGGGACCACTGAAGCTTTCTTT
j_gene: TRBJ1-1
v_gene: TRBV5-1
abundance: .
d_gene: TRBD1